This TCR beta chain emerged from a study of Graves' ophthalmopathy and Graves' hyperthyroidism. Findings of the study overall: Built on 13 signatures, a model told ophthalmopathy apart from stable hyperthyroidism with about 85% sensitivity and around 80% specificity.

This CDR3 comprises 14 residues. Between the trimmed V and J ends, which lost 2 bases and 8 bases, there was a span of 10 bases. Germline-derived CDR1 and CDR2 are MNHNY and SVGAGI (reference sequence). Those donors who had ophthalmopathy presented with moderate-to-severe activity, a CAS of ≥3, a NOSPECS of ≥4 and a duration under 3 months. Fresh peripheral blood (around 9.7 ml) yielded the PBMCs. As to this clonotype: The antigen is undetermined.

Amplification of the TCR beta CDR3 regions used RNA transcripts (as template). Scientists carried out first-round RT-PCR using HTBI primers and then a second-round multiplex PCR. TCRdb processed the multiplex PCR reads anew with MiXCR; each CDR3 protein has one entry. The sample lists about 740,000 distinct CDR3 sequences, around 40% occurring once. Sequencing was performed on peripheral blood. This TCR was recovered from an adult man with Graves' ophthalmopathy. This chain links TRBV6-6 with TRBJ1-6, with a tentative D call TRBD1 (6 bases). CDR3 region: CASSYTGLDSPLHF. DNA for the CDR3: TGTGCCAGCAGTTACACAGGGTTGGATTCACCCCTCCACTTT.